This passage covers 15 T cell receptor beta chains from one sample sequenced in a study of cytomegalovirus exposure and HLA in healthy donors. The table came from immunoSEQ multiplex PCR; TCRdb's copy has only in-frame clones and leaves some out. The repertoire holds roughly 150,000 clones, with around nine tenths as singletons. Sequencing was done on a sample of PBMCs. Every receptor here comes from a woman aged 18-29 years in good health and CMV-seronegative.

J is TRBJ1-3 and V is TRBV6-1, with 7 positions matching TRBD1. J gave up 4 bases and V 6 bases, and 6 bases lay outside the gene matches. The CDR3 loop spans 14 amino acids. Germline V gives CDR1 MNHNS, CDR2 SASEGT. The chain's CDR3 is CASSARGLGNTIYF. Written as DNA, the CDR3 is TGTGCCAGCAGCGCAAGGGGGCTCGGAAACACCATATATTTT.

The chain combines TRBV30 with TRBJ1-6; 8 nucleotides line up with TRBD1. This CDR3 has 13 residues. V shed 5 bases and J 6 bases; nucleotides not matched to a gene: 3. The germline V gene encodes CDR1 GTSNPN and CDR2 SVGIG (reference sequence). CDR3 sequence (DNA): TGTGCCTGGGGGACAGGTGGTAATTCACCCCTCCACTTT. This translates into CAWGTGGNSPLHF.

The V and J genes are TRBV11-3 and TRBJ2-7; 7 nucleotides align to TRBD1. Trimming took 5 bases from V and 2 from J; bases not matched to a gene: 3. Looked up from germline, CDR1 is SGHNT and CDR2 is YENEEA. This CDR3 contains 13 residues. CDR3: CASSLRGTYEQYF. DNA of the CDR3: TGTGCCAGCAGCCTCAGGGGGACCTACGAGCAGTACTTC.

The chain carries TRBV7-8 and TRBJ1-1; possible D gene TRBD1, 5 bases. V lost 5 bases to trimming and J lost 8 bases, with 15 bases between them. Germline CDR1 SGHVS, CDR2 FQNEAQ. The CDR3 has 13 amino acids. CDR3 DNA sequence: TGTGCCAGCAGCCCTCGGGGGGGGGAAGAAGCTTTCTTT. Translation: CASSPRGGEEAFF. Based on the CDR3 plus reference TRBV7-8 and TRBJ1-1, the full variable domain is GAGVSQSPRYKVAKRGQDVALRCDPISGHVSLFWYQQALGQGPEFLTYFQNEAQLDKSGLPSDRFFAERPEGSVSTLKIQRTQQEDSAVYLCASSPRGGEEAFFGQGTRLTVV.

The V gene is TRBV9, the J gene TRBJ2-5; TRBD2 matches 8 bases. The CDR3 length is 13 residues. CDR1 and CDR2 (germline): SGDLS, YYNGEE. V was clipped by 6 bases and J by 4 bases; unmatched bases: 5. The CDR3 reads CASTPGGGETQYF. For the CDR3, the DNA is TGTGCCAGCACCCCGGGAGGGGGAGAGACCCAGTACTTC.

The rearrangement uses TRBV5-4 and TRBJ1-2; the match to TRBD1 covers 7 bases. This CDR3 has 17 residues. V trimming: 0 bases; J trimming: 4 bases; junction bases outside the gene matches: 12. Per the germline V gene, CDR1 is SGHNT and CDR2 is YYREEE (reference sequence). The CDR3 protein is CASSLEGEKGQFYGYTF. The DNA for the CDR3 is TGTGCCAGCAGCTTGGAGGGAGAAAAGGGACAGTTCTATGGCTACACCTTC.

The chain uses TRBV12-5 and TRBJ2-7; D is possibly TRBD2 (5 bases). V lost 1 base and J 1 base, leaving 17 bases between the germline ends. Germline V gives CDR1 LGHNT, CDR2 FRNRAP. This CDR3 comprises 17 residues. CDR3 nucleotide sequence: TGTGCTAGTGGTTTGGAAATATTAACGGGGATATCCTACGAGCAGTACTTC. This sequence encodes CASGLEILTGISYEQYF.

The V gene is TRBV11-2, the J gene TRBJ2-7, with unresolved D. The V end lost 11 bases, the J end lost 3 bases, and 23 bases lay between the germline ends. This CDR3 has 15 residues. Germline values: CDR1 SGHAT, CDR2 FQNNGV. CDR3 sequence: CASCYHLGVVYEQYF. In DNA, the CDR3 is TGTGCCTCTTGCTACCACCTAGGAGTTGTCTACGAGCAGTACTTC.

This clone was picked up one time. The V call is TRBV5-1, the J call TRBJ2-7; D is possibly TRBD1 (5 bases). Germline values: CDR1 SGHRS, CDR2 YFSETQ. The CDR3 runs 12 residues. Between the trimmed V and J ends, which lost 4 bases and 6 bases, there was a span of 11 bases. CDR3 DNA sequence: TGCGCCAGCAGCGCTGTAGGGGTCGAGCAGTACTTC. This codes for CASSAVGVEQYF. The full variable domain, with the rest looked up from reference TRBV5-1 and TRBJ2-7, is KAGVTQTPRYLIKTRGQQVTLSCSPISGHRSVSWYQQTPGQGLQFLFEYFSETQRNKGNFPGRFSGRQFSNSRSEMNVSTLELGDSALYLCASSAVGVEQYFGPGTRLTVT.

This chain links TRBV7-2 with TRBJ1-2; D is unclear. The CDR3 extends over 14 amino acids. Germline lookup yields CDR1 SGHTA and CDR2 FQGNSA. With 0 bases removed from V and 4 bases from J, the gap between germline ends came to 9 bases. The CDR3 spells CASSLARQTYGYTF. The CDR3 region has the DNA TGTGCCAGCAGCTTAGCGAGACAAACCTATGGCTACACCTTC.

The chain joins TRBV5-1 to TRBJ2-1; D tentatively reads TRBD1 or TRBD2 (5 bases each). Germline-derived CDR1 and CDR2 are SGHRS and YFSETQ. With 4 bases removed from V and 9 bases from J, the gap between germline ends came to 20 bases. The CDR3 runs to 15 residues. CDR3 in amino acids: CASSLGPLPLVEQFF. DNA of the CDR3: TGCGCCAGCAGCCTGGGACCACTGCCCCTAGTTGAGCAGTTCTTC. Variable domain in full (rest from reference TRBV5-1 and TRBJ2-1): KAGVTQTPRYLIKTRGQQVTLSCSPISGHRSVSWYQQTPGQGLQFLFEYFSETQRNKGNFPGRFSGRQFSNSRSEMNVSTLELGDSALYLCASSLGPLPLVEQFFGPGTRLTVL.

The rearrangement joins TRBV6-1 to TRBJ1-1, with unresolved D. The V gene lost 4 bases and the J gene lost 3 bases, with 15 bases spanning the gap. Germline V gives CDR1 MNHNS, CDR2 SASEGT. The CDR3 loop spans 15 amino acids. This CDR3 reads CASSGGGKRDTEAFF. The CDR3 region has the DNA TGTGCCAGCAGTGGCGGCGGCAAGAGAGACACTGAAGCTTTCTTT.

A single count supports this clone. The CDR3 DNA is TGCAGCGTTCCAAATAGCGGTTCGTACAATGAGCAGTTCTTC. Its protein is CSVPNSGSYNEQFF. The chain links TRBV29-1 to TRBJ2-1; TRBD2 is a possible D gene (6 bases). Germline CDR1 SQVTM, CDR2 ANQGSEA. V was trimmed by 5 bases and J by 4 bases, leaving 15 bases between them. The CDR3 length is 14 residues.

The V gene is TRBV7-9, the J gene TRBJ2-1; D is perhaps TRBD1 (6 bases). The CDR3 has 15 amino acids. Germline lookup yields CDR1 SEHNR and CDR2 FQNEAQ (reference sequence). Trimming took 0 bases from V and 2 from J, leaving 8 bases between them. The CDR3 DNA reads TGTGCCAGCAGCTTAGCACAGGGTGCCTACAATGAGCAGTTCTTC. The encoded protein is CASSLAQGAYNEQFF.

This clone has a single count. The rearrangement links TRBV6-4 to TRBJ1-1; D might be TRBD1 (6 bases). V was cut by 8 bases and J by 2 bases, with 12 bases left in between. The CDR3 loop spans 13 amino acids. Germline CDR1 MRHNA, CDR2 SNTAGT. CDR3 sequence: CASSRGINTEAFF. The CDR3, as DNA: TGTGCCAGCTCGAGGGGGATTAACACTGAAGCTTTCTTT.